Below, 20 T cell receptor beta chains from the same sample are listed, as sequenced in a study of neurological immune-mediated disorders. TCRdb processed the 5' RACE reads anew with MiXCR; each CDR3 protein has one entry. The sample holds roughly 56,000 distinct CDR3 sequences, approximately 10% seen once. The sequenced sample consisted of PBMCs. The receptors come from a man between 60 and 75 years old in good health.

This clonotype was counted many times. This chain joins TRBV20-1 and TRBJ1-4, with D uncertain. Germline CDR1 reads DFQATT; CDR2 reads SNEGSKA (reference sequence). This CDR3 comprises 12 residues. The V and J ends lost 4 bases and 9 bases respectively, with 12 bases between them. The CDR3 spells CSATLQGQKLFF. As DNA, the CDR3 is TGCAGTGCTACGCTCCAAGGCCAAAAACTGTTTTTT.

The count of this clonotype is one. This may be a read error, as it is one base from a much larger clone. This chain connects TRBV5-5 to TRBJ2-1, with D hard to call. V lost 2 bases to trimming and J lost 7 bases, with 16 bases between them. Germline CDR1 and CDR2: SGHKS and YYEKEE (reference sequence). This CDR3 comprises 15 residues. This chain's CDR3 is CASSFVTGPQNEQFF. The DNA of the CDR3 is TGTGCCAGCAGCTTTGTGACGGGTCCCCAGAATGAGCAGTTCTTC.

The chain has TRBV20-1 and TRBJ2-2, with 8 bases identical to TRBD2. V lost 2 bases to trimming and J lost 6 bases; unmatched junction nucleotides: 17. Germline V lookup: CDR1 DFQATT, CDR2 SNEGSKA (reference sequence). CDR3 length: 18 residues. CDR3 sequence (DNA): TGCAGTGCTAGATCGGGCGGGGGGTCCTATGTTGTCGCCGGGGAGCTGTTTTTT. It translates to CSARSGGGSYVVAGELFF.

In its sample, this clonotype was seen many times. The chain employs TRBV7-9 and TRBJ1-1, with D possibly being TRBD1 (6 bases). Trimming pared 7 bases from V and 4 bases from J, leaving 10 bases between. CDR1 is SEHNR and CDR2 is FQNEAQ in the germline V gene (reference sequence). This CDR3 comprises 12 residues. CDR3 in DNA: TGTGCCAGCACCAGGGGTGGCACTGAAGCTTTCTTT. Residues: CASTRGGTEAFF.

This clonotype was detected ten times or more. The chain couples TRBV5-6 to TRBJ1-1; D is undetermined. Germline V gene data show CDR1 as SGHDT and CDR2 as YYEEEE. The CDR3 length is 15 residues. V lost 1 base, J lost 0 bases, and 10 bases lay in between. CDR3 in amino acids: CASSLRGIMNTEAFF. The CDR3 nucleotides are TGTGCCAGCAGCTTGAGAGGGATAATGAACACTGAAGCTTTCTTT.

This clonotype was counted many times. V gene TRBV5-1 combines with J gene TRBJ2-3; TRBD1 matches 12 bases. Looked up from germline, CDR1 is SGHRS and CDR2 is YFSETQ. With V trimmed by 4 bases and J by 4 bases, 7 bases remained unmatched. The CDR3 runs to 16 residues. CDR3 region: CASSLGTGGAPDTQYF. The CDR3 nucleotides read TGCGCCAGCAGCCTCGGGACAGGGGGCGCACCAGATACGCAGTATTTT.

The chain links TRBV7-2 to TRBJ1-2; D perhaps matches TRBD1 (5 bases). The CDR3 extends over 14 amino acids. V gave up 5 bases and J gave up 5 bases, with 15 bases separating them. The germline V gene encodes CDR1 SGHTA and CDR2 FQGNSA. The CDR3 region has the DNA TGTGCCAGCAGCCCCGGAGGGACTCCGTATGGCTACACCTTC. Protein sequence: CASSPGGTPYGYTF.

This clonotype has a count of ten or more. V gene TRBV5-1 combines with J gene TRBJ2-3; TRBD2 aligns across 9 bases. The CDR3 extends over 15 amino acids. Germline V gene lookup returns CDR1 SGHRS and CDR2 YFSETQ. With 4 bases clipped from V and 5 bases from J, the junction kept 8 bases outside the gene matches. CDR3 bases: TGCGCCAGCAGCCCGACTAGCGGAGCTGGAGATACGCAGTATTTT. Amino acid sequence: CASSPTSGAGDTQYF.

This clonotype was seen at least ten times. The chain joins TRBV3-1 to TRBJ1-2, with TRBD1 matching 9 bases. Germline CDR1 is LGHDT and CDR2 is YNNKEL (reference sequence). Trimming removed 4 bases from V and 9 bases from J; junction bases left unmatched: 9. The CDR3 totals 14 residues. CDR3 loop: CASSPGQGPFSYTF. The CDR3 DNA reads TGTGCCAGCAGCCCCGGACAGGGGCCCTTCAGCTACACCTTC.

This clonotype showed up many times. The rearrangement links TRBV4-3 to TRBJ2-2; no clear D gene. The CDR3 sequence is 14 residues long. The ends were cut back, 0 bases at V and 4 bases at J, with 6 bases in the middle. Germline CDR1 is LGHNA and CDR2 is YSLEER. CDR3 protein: CASSQDYLTGELFF. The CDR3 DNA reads TGCGCCAGCAGCCAAGATTACCTCACCGGGGAGCTGTTTTTT.

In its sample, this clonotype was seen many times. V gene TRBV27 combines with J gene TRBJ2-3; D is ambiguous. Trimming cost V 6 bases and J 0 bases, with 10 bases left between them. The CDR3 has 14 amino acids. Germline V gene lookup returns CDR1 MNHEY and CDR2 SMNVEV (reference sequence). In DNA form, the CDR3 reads TGTGCCAGCAGACGAGTGACTAGCACAGATACGCAGTATTTT. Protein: CASRRVTSTDTQYF.

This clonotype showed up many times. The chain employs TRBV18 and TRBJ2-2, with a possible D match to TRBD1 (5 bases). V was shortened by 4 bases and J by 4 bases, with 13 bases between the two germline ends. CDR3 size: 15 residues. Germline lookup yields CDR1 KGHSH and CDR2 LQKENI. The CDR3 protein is CASSLAQGLTGELFF. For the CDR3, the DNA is TGTGCCAGCTCACTCGCCCAGGGTCTCACCGGGGAGCTGTTTTTT. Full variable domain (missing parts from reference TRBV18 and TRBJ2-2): NAGVMQNPRHLVRRRGQEARLRCSPMKGHSHVYWYRQLPEEGLKFMVYLQKENIIDESGMPKERFSAEFPKEGPSILRIQQVVRGDSAAYFCASSLAQGLTGELFFGEGSRLTVL.

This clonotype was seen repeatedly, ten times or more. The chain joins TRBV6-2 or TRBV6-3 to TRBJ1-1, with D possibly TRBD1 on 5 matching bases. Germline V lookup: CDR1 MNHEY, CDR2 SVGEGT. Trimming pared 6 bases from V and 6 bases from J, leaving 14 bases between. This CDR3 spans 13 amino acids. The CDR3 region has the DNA TGTGCCAGCAGACCGTGGGGGGTCGCTGAAGCTTTCTTT. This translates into CASRPWGVAEAFF.

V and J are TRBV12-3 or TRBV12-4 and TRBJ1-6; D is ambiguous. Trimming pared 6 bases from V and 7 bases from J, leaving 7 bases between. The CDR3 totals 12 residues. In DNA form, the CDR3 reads TGTGCCAGCAGAACACAAAATTCACCCCTCCACTTT. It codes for CASRTQNSPLHF.

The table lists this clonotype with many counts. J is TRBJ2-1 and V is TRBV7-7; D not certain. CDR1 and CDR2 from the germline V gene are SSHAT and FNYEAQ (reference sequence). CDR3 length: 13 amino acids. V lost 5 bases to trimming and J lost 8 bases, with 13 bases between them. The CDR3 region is CASSPDLGDEQFF. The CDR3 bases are TGTGCCAGCAGCCCCGACCTGGGCGATGAGCAGTTCTTC.

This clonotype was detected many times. The CDR3 protein is CASSLAAGGTDTQYF. Here the CDR3 DNA reads TGTGCCAGCAGCTTAGCGGCAGGGGGCACAGATACGCAGTATTTT. The rearrangement joins TRBV7-2 to TRBJ2-3, with a possible D match to TRBD1 (6 bases). The V gene lost 0 bases and the J gene lost 1 base, with 8 bases spanning the gap. Per germline, CDR1 SGHTA and CDR2 FQGNSA. This CDR3 spans 15 amino acids.

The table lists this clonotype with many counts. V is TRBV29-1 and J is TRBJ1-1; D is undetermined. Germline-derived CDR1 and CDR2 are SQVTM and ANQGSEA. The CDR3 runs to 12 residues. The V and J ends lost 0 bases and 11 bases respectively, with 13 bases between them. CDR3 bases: TGCAGCGTTGAAGATATAGGGCAGGAGGCTTTCTTT. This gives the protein CSVEDIGQEAFF.

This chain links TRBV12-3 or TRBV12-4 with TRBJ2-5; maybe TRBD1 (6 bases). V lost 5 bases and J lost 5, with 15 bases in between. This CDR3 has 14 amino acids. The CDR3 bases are TGTGCCAGCAGTCTCATGAGGGGGATTGAGACCCAGTACTTC. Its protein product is CASSLMRGIETQYF.

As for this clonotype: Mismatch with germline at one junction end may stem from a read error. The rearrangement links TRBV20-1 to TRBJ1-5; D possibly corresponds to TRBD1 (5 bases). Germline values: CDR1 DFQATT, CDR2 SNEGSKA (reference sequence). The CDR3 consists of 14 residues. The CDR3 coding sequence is TGCAGTGCTTTTCCGGGGGGGAGCAATCATCCCCAGCATTTT. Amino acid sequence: CSAFPGGSNHPQHF.

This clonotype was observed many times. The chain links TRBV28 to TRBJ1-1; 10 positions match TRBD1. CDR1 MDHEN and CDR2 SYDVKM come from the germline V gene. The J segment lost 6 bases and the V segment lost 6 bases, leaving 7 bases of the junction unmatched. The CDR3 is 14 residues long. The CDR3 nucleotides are TGTGCCAGCAGCTTGGGACAGGGGAGGGCTGAAGCTTTCTTT. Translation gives CASSLGQGRAEAFF.